This TCR beta chain comes out of a study of technical replicates of blood from several donors. The table came from immunoSEQ multiplex PCR; TCRdb's copy has only in-frame clones and leaves some out. The sample consists of about 50,000 clones, around 95% of them appearing once. Germline CDR1 and CDR2: MNHEY and SMNVEV (reference sequence). Trimming shortened V by 2 bases and J by 2 bases, and 9 bases separated the two germline ends. The CDR3 is 14 residues long. The chain has TRBV27 and TRBJ1-2, with unresolved D. Sequencing was carried out using T cells isolated from PBMCs. The clonotype was recovered from a human donor in good health. DNA for the CDR3: TGTGCCAGCAGTTTAACCAGTATCAACTATGGCTACACCTTC. The encoded protein is CASSLTSINYGYTF.